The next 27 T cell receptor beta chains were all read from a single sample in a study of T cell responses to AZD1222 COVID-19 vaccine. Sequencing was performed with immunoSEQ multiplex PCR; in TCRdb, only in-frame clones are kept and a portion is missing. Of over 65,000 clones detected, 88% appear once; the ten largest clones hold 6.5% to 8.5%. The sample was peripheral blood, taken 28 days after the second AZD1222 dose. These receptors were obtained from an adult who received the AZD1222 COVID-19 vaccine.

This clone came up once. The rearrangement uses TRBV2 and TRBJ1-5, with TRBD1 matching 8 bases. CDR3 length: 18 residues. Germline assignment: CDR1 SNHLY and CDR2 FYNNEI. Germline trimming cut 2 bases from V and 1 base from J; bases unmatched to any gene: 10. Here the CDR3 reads CASSEPPGQGGSNQPQHF. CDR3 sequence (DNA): TGTGCCAGCAGTGAACCCCCCGGACAGGGCGGGAGCAATCAGCCCCAGCATTTT.

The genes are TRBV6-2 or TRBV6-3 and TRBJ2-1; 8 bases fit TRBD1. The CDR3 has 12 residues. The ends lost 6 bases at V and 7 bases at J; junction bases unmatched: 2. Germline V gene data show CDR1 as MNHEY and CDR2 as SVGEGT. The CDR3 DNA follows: TGTGCCAGCAGCAGACAGGGGAATGAGCAGTTCTTC. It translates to CASSRQGNEQFF.

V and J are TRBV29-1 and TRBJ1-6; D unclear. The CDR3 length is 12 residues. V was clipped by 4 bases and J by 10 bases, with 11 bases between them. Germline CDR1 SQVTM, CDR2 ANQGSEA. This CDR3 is CSVVEGRSPLHF. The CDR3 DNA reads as TGCAGCGTTGTGGAAGGTAGATCACCCCTCCACTTT.

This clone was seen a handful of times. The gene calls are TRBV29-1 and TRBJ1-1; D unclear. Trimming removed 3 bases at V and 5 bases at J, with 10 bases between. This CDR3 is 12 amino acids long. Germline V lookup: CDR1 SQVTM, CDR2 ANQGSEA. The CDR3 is CSVDGLGTEAFF. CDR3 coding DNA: TGCAGCGTTGACGGGTTAGGGACTGAAGCTTTCTTT.

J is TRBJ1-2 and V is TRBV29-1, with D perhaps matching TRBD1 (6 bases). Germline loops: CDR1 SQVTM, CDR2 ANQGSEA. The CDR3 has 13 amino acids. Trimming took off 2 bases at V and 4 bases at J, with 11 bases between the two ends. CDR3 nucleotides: TGCAGCGTTGAACGGGGGGGCTTCTATGGCTACACCTTC. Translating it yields CSVERGGFYGYTF.

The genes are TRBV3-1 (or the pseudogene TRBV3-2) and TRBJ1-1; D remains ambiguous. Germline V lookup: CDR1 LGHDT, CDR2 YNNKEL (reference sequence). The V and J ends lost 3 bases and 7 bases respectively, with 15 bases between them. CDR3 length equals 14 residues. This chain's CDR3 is CASSHLSREGEAFF. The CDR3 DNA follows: TGTGCCAGCAGCCACCTTTCTCGGGAGGGTGAAGCTTTCTTT.

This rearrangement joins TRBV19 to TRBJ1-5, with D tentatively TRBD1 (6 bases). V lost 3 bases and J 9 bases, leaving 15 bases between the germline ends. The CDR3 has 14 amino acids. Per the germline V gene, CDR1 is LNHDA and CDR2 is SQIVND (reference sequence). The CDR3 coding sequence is TGTGCCAGTAGTATTCCAGGGGCCCGAAGGCCCCAGCATTTT. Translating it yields CASSIPGARRPQHF.

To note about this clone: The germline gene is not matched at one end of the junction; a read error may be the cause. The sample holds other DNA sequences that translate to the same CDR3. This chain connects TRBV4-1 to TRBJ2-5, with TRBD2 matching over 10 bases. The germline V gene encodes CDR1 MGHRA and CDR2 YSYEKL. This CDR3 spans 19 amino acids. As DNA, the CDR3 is TGCGCCAGCAGCCAAGCCCCCCTTGGAAGCGGGAGGGCTCAAGAGACTCAGTACTTC. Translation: CASSQAPLGSGRAQETQYF.

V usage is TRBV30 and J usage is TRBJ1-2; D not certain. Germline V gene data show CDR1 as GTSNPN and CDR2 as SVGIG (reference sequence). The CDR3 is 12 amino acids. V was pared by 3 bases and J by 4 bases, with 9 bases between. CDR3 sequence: CAWSPNSYGYTF. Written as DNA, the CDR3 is TGTGCCTGGAGCCCAAATTCCTATGGCTACACCTTC.

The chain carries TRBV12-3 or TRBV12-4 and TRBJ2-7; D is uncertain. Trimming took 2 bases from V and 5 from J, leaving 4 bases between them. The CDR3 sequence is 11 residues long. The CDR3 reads CASSLSHEQYF. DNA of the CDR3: TGTGCCAGCAGTTTATCCCACGAGCAGTACTTC.

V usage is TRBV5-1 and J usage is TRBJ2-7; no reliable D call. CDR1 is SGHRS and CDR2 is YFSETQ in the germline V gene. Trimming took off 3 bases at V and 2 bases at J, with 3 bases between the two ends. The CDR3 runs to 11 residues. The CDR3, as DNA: TGCGCCAGCAGCTCCACCTACGAGCAGTACTTC. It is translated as CASSSTYEQYF.

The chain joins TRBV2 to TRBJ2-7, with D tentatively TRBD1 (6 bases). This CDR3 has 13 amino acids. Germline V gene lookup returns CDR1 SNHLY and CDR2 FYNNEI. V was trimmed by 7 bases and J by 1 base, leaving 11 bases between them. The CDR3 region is CASTRGASYEQYF. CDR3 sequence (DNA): TGTGCCAGCACCAGGGGCGCTTCCTACGAGCAGTACTTC.

CDR3 sequence reads: CASSPLTGTPQETQYF. In DNA, the CDR3 is TGTGCCAGCAGCCCCTTGACAGGGACTCCACAAGAGACCCAGTACTTC. This chain uses TRBV7-9 with TRBJ2-5; D might be TRBD1 (7 bases). CDR3 length: 16 residues. V was trimmed by 5 bases and J by 2 bases, leaving 18 bases between them. From germline, CDR1 is SEHNR and CDR2 FQNEAQ (reference sequence).

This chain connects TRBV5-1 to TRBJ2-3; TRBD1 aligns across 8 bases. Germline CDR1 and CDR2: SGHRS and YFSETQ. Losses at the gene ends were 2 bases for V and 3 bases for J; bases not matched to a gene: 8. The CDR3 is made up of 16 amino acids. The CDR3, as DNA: TGCGCCAGCAGCTTTTCAAGGACAGGGTCGACAGATACGCAGTATTTT. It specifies CASSFSRTGSTDTQYF.

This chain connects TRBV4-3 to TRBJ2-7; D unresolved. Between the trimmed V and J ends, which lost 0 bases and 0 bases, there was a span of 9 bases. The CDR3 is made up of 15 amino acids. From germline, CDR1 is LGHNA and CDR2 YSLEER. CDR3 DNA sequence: TGCGCCAGCAGCCAAGATTGGGCTAGCTCCTACGAGCAGTACTTC. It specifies CASSQDWASSYEQYF.

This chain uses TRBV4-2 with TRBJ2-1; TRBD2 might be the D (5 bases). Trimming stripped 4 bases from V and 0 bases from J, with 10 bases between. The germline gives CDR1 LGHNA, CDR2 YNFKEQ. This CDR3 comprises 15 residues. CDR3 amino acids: CASSPLANSYNEQFF. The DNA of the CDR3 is TGTGCCAGCAGCCCCTTAGCGAACTCCTACAATGAGCAGTTCTTC.

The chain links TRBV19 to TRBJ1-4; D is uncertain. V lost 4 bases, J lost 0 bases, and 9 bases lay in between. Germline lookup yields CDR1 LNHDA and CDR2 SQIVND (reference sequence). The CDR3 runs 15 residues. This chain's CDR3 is CASSTRTATNEKLFF. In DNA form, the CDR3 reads TGTGCCAGTAGTACCCGGACTGCAACTAATGAAAAACTGTTTTTT.

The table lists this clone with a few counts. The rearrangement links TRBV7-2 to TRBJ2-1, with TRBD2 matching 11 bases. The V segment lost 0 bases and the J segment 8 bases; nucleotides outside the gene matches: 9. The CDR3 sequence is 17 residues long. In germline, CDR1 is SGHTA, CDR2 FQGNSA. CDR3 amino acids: CASSLAWGLAAEDEQFF. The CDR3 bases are TGTGCCAGCAGCTTAGCCTGGGGACTAGCGGCAGAGGATGAGCAGTTCTTC.

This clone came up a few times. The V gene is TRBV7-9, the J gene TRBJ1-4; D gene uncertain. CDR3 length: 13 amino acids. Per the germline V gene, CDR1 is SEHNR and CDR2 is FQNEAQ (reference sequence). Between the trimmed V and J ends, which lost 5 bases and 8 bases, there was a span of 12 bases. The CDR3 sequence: CASSGIVREKLFF. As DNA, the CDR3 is TGTGCCAGCAGCGGAATAGTCAGGGAAAAACTGTTTTTT.

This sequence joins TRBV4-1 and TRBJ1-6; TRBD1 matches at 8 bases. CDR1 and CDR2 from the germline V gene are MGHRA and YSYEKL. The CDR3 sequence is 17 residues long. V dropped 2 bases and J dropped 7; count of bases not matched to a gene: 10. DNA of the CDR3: TGCGCCAGCAGCCAAAGAGGCGACAGGGGAGACAATTCACCCCTCCACTTT. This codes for CASSQRGDRGDNSPLHF.

The CDR3 is CASSSGTGDYEQYF. The DNA for the CDR3 is TGTGCCAGCTCGTCCGGGACAGGAGACTACGAGCAGTACTTC. The chain recombines TRBV18 with TRBJ2-7, with TRBD1 matching over 8 bases. J gave up 3 bases and V 6 bases, and 7 bases lay outside the gene matches. The CDR3 has 14 residues. CDR1 KGHSH and CDR2 LQKENI come from the germline V gene.

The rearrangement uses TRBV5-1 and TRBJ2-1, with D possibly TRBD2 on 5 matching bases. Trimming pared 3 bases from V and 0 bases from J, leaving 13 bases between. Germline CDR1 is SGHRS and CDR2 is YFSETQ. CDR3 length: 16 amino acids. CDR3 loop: CASSYSAAPSYNEQFF. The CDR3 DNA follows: TGCGCCAGCAGCTATTCAGCGGCCCCCTCCTACAATGAGCAGTTCTTC.

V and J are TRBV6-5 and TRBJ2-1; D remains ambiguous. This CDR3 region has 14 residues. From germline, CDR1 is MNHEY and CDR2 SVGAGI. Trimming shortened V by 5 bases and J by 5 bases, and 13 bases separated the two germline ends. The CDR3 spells CASSNSDGHNEQFF. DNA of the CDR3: TGTGCCAGCAGTAACAGTGACGGACACAATGAGCAGTTCTTC.

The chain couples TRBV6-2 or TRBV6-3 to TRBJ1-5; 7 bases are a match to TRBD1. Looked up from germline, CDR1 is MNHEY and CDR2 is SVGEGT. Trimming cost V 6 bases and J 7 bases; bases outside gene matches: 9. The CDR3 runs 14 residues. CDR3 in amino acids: CASSKNRGLQPQHF. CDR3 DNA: TGTGCCAGCAGCAAAAACAGGGGCTTGCAGCCCCAGCATTTT.

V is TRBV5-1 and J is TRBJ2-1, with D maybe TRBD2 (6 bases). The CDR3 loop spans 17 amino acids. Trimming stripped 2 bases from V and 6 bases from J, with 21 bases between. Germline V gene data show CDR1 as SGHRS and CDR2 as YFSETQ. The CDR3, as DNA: TGCGCCAGCAGCTTAAGGCGGGGAGGCGAGATAGGCAATGAGCAGTTCTTC. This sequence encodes CASSLRRGGEIGNEQFF.

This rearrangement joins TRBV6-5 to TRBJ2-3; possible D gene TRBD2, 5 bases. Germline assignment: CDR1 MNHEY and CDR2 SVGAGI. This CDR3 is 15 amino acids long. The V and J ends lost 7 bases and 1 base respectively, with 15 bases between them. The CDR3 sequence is CASNLASDGTDTQYF. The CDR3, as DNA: TGTGCCAGCAACCTAGCATCGGACGGCACAGATACGCAGTATTTT.

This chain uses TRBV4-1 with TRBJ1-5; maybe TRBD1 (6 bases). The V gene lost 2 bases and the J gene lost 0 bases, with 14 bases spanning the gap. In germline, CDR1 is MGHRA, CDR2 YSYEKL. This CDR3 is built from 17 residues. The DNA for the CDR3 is TGCGCCAGCAGCCAAAGGGGGTGGACGGATAGCAATCAGCCCCAGCATTTT. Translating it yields CASSQRGWTDSNQPQHF.